The source of this T cell receptor (beta chain) is a study of T cells in Graves' hyperthyroidism and ophthalmopathy. This CDR3 is built from 13 residues. V gave up 6 bases and J gave up 8 bases, with 19 bases separating them. CDR1 is DFQATT, CDR2 SNEGSKA, per germline (reference sequence). The TCR beta CDR3 regions underwent amplification using RNA transcripts as the source. First-round RT-PCR with HTBI primers amplified the TCR CDR3 region. TCRdb reprocessed the multiplex PCR reads via MiXCR and lists one record per CDR3 protein. Of a few hundred thousand distinct CDR3 sequences detected, around 15% appear once; the ten largest clones hold over 11%. This clonotype was counted a few times. Diagnosis of hyperthyroidism was new in patients aged 18 to 65, and its duration was under 2 months. Patients having uncontrolled infection, another autoimmune disease, pregnancy or lactation were not included. Diagnoses were established using clinical symptoms, serum thyroxine and TRAb, thyroid ultrasound and orbital computed tomography. PBMCs were collected from an approximately 9.2 ml volume of fresh peripheral blood.

The sequenced sample consisted of blood. This sequence joins TRBV20-1 and TRBJ1-2; possible D gene TRBD1, 6 bases. The clonotype was recovered from a woman aged 35 to 49 with Graves' hyperthyroidism. The CDR3 loop reads CSAFQQGSFGYTF. The DNA of the CDR3 is TGCAGTGCCTTCCAACAGGGCTCGTTCGGCTACACCTTC.